This is a list of T cell receptor beta chains from one sample in a study of blood T cell repertoires in COVID-19. The assay was immunoSEQ multiplex PCR, and TCRdb's table has in-frame clones only and misses some. The data show around 100,000 clones, about 85% seen once. Input material: peripheral blood. The receptors here all came from a middle-aged man with active COVID-19. CDR3s include the opening cysteine and the closing phenylalanine or tryptophan. The order of the fields is CDR3 protein, CDR3 DNA, clone size, J gene, D gene, V gene. A D gene is named only where the DNA matches it firmly. Not every row has a clone size; where given, it reads once, few, many or a size class.

CASSLSREKLFF	TGTGCCAGCAGCCTCTCTCGTGAAAAACTGTTTTTT	once	TRBJ1-4	NA	TRBV14
CASSPGAVTANEKLFF	TGTGCCAGCTCACCGGGGGCGGTCACAGCTAATGAAAAACTGTTTTTT	NA	TRBJ1-4	NA	TRBV18
CASSEQGYEAFF	TGTGCCAGCAGTGAACAGGGTTATGAAGCTTTCTTT	NA	TRBJ1-1	NA	TRBV6-1
CASSPRGVEAFF	TGTGCCAGCAGCCCCCGGGGGGTAGAAGCTTTCTTT	few	TRBJ1-1	NA	TRBV11-2
CASSPPPGLPYNEQFF	TGTGCCAGCAGCCCCCCCCCGGGACTACCTTACAATGAGCAGTTCTTC	few	TRBJ2-1	TRBD2	TRBV9
CASSLGVTGDNEQFF	TGCGCCAGCAGCTTAGGAGTAACTGGTGACAATGAGCAGTTCTTC	NA	TRBJ2-1	NA	TRBV5-1
CAISEFRSRDGYTF	TGTGCCATCAGTGAGTTCCGGTCCCGGGATGGCTACACCTTC	NA	TRBJ1-2	NA	TRBV10-3
CASSLDGQPQHF	TGCGCCAGCAGCTTGGACGGTCAGCCCCAGCATTTT	NA	TRBJ1-5	NA	TRBV5-1
CASGGGDSYEQYF	TGTGCCTCAGGAGGGGGGGATTCCTACGAGCAGTACTTC	few	TRBJ2-7	NA	TRBV6-5
CASSYSREKLFF	TGTGCCAGCAGTTACTCCCGGGAAAAACTGTTTTTT	once	TRBJ1-4	NA	TRBV6-5
CSATRTENTEAFF	TGCAGCGCCACTAGGACAGAGAACACTGAAGCTTTCTTT	NA	TRBJ1-1	NA	TRBV29-1
CASARGGQGLRQYF	TGTGCTAGTGCCCGGGGGGGACAGGGGCTTCGGCAGTACTTC	NA	TRBJ2-7	TRBD1	TRBV12-5
CASSSLTSGGRDEQFF	TGTGCCAGCAGCTCGTTGACCAGCGGGGGCAGGGATGAGCAGTTCTTC	NA	TRBJ2-1	TRBD2	TRBV7-9
CASSSRGLADQETQYF	TGTGCCAGCAGCTCCAGAGGTCTAGCGGACCAAGAGACCCAGTACTTC	few	TRBJ2-5	TRBD2	TRBV7-2
CASSLYGTASPHEQYF	TGTGCCAGCAGTTTATACGGGACAGCCTCGCCCCACGAGCAGTACTTC	NA	TRBJ2-7	TRBD1	TRBV27
CASSERARDTQYF	TGTGCCAGCAGTGAGCGGGCTAGGGATACGCAGTATTTT	once	TRBJ2-3	NA	TRBV2
CASSLDEQGMRRTEAFF	TGTGCCAGCAGCTTAGATGAGCAGGGTATGAGAAGAACTGAAGCTTTCTTT	NA	TRBJ1-1	NA	TRBV7-9
CASMGWGRNVETQYF	TGCGCCAGCATGGGATGGGGGCGGAACGTTGAGACCCAGTACTTC	NA	TRBJ2-5	NA	TRBV5-1
CASSIWLAGIHEQYF	TGTGCCAGTAGTATATGGCTAGCGGGGATCCACGAGCAGTACTTC	NA	TRBJ2-7	TRBD2	TRBV19
CASSPGGSLATNEKLFF	TGTGCCAGCAGTCCGGGGGGCAGCCTCGCAACTAATGAAAAACTGTTTTTT	NA	TRBJ1-4	NA	TRBV5-4
CASSLGGTGPFATEAFF	TGTGCCAGCAGCTTAGGAGGTACAGGCCCCTTCGCCACTGAAGCTTTCTTT	few	TRBJ1-1	NA	TRBV7-2
CASGSTTNYGYTF	TGTGCTAGTGGTTCGACAACAAACTATGGCTACACCTTC	NA	TRBJ1-2	NA	TRBV12-5
CASSLSTSGDTDTQYF	TGTGCCAGCAGTTTATCAACTAGCGGCGACACAGATACGCAGTATTTT	NA	TRBJ2-3	TRBD2	TRBV27
CASSPSAGVLGELFF	TGTGCCAGCAGTCCCTCTGCGGGGGTTTTAGGGGAGCTGTTTTTT	few	TRBJ2-2	TRBD2	TRBV7-3
CASGLPRVQPQHF	TGTGCTAGTGGTCTCCCCCGGGTTCAGCCCCAGCATTTT	NA	TRBJ1-5	NA	TRBV12-5
CAWSRGPGSYTF	TGTGCCTGGAGTAGGGGCCCAGGGAGCTACACCTTC	NA	TRBJ1-2	NA	TRBV30
CASSWIGQIFRYNEQFF	TGTGCCAGCAGCTGGATCGGACAGATTTTTAGGTACAATGAGCAGTTCTTC	once	TRBJ2-1	NA	TRBV5-6
CASSVAAGAYQETQYF	TGTGCCAGCAGCGTAGCCGCCGGAGCGTACCAAGAGACCCAGTACTTC	NA	TRBJ2-5	NA	TRBV9
CASGRDRNTEAFF	TGTGCCAGCGGCCGGGACAGGAACACTGAAGCTTTCTTT	few	TRBJ1-1	TRBD1	TRBV7-9
CAWSNRGAEAFF	TGTGCCTGGAGTAACAGGGGGGCTGAAGCTTTCTTT	once	TRBJ1-1	TRBD1	TRBV30
CASSQVVGTGGKETQYF	TGTGCCAGCAGCCAAGTCGTTGGGACAGGGGGCAAGGAGACCCAGTACTTC	NA	TRBJ2-5	TRBD1	TRBV3-1/TRBV3-2
CASSQLRGELFF	TGTGCCAGCAGCCAATTGAGGGGGGAGCTGTTTTTT	NA	TRBJ2-2	NA	TRBV3-1/TRBV3-2
CASSARDRVSPLHF	TGTGCCAGCAGCGCCCGGGACAGGGTTTCACCCCTCCACTTT	few	TRBJ1-6	TRBD1	TRBV9
CATSRDVALVLPYF	TGTGCCACCAGCAGAGATGTCGCACTAGTTCTACCGTACTTC	NA	TRBJ2-5	NA	TRBV15
CASSSLRGAYGYTF	TGTGCCAGCAGCTCCTTACGGGGGGCGTATGGCTACACCTTC	NA	TRBJ1-2	NA	TRBV7-2
CASSSQGGYGYTF	TGTGCCAGCAGCTCTCAGGGCGGCTATGGCTACACCTTC	NA	TRBJ1-2	NA	TRBV6-2/TRBV6-3
CASSLEGRAVNTDTQYF	TGCGCCAGCAGCTTGGAAGGGAGGGCGGTCAACACAGATACGCAGTATTTT	NA	TRBJ2-3	TRBD2	TRBV5-1
CASRRGNNSPLHF	TGTGCCAGCAGGCGAGGGAACAATTCACCCCTCCACTTT	NA	TRBJ1-6	NA	TRBV3-1/TRBV3-2
CASSVGAEETQYF	TGTGCCAGCAGCGTAGGCGCCGAAGAGACCCAGTACTTC	NA	TRBJ2-5	NA	TRBV9
CASSQVGGRSRRAKETQYF	TGTGCCAGCAGTCAAGTCGGGGGGCGTTCCCGGAGAGCAAAAGAGACCCAGTACTTC	NA	TRBJ2-5	NA	TRBV3-1/TRBV3-2
CASSIRTGGYGYTF	TGTGCCAGCAGCATCCGGACAGGGGGGTATGGCTACACCTTC	NA	TRBJ1-2	TRBD1	TRBV7-8
CASIPLDSGNTIYF	TGTGCCAGTATTCCGTTAGACTCTGGAAACACCATATATTTT	NA	TRBJ1-3	NA	TRBV19
CASSGTGGPAGELFF	TGTGCCAGTTCAGGGACAGGGGGCCCTGCCGGGGAGCTGTTTTTT	NA	TRBJ2-2	TRBD1	TRBV19
CAIRPSGFRYEQYF	TGTGCCATCAGACCCTCAGGGTTTCGGTACGAGCAGTACTTC	NA	TRBJ2-7	NA	TRBV10-3
CASSLPGQNYGYTF	TGTGCCAGCAGCTTGCCGGGACAGAACTATGGCTACACCTTC	NA	TRBJ1-2	TRBD1	TRBV5-6
CASSFRRTSYEQYF	TGTGCCAGCAGTTTTAGGAGAACATCCTACGAGCAGTACTTC	NA	TRBJ2-7	NA	TRBV27
CASSRRGSSYNEQFF	TGTGCCAGCAGCCGGCGGGGGAGCTCCTACAATGAGCAGTTCTTC	NA	TRBJ2-1	TRBD2	TRBV4-2
CASSYSPAGGDTQYF	TGTGCCAGCAGTTACTCACCCGCCGGGGGAGATACGCAGTATTTT	NA	TRBJ2-3	NA	TRBV6-5
CASSDLAVQETQYF	TGTGCCAGCAGTGATTTAGCAGTACAAGAGACCCAGTACTTC	NA	TRBJ2-5	NA	TRBV25-1
CASSSLRQGTVYGYTF	TGTGCCAGCAGCTCATTACGACAGGGGACGGTCTATGGCTACACCTTC	NA	TRBJ1-2	TRBD1	TRBV11-2
CASRSTGPQGNQPQHF	TGTGCCAGCAGGTCGACAGGCCCACAGGGCAATCAGCCCCAGCATTTT	NA	TRBJ1-5	NA	TRBV28
CASSYRGQSYEQYF	TGTGCCAGCAGTTACCGGGGACAGTCCTACGAGCAGTACTTC	NA	TRBJ2-7	TRBD1	TRBV6-6
CASSPSYGGDIQYF	TGTGCCAGCAGCCCCTCCTATGGGGGGGACATTCAGTACTTC	NA	TRBJ2-4	TRBD2	TRBV11-3